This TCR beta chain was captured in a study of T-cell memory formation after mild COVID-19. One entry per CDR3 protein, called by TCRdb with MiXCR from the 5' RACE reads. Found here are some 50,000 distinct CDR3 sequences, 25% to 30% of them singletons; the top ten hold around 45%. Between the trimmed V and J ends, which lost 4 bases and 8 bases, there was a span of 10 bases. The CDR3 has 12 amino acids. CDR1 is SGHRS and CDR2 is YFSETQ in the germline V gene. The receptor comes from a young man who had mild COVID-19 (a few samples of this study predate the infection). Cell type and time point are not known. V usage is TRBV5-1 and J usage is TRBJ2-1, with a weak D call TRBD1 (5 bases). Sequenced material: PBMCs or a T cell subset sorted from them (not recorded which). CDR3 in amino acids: CASSLRGHEQFF. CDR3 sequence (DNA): TGCGCCAGCAGCCTAAGGGGTCATGAGCAGTTCTTC. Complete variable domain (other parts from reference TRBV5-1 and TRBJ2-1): KAGVTQTPRYLIKTRGQQVTLSCSPISGHRSVSWYQQTPGQGLQFLFEYFSETQRNKGNFPGRFSGRQFSNSRSEMNVSTLELGDSALYLCASSLRGHEQFFGPGTRLTVL.